Below are 3 T cell receptor beta chains sequenced from a single sample in a study of T cell responses to AZD1222 COVID-19 vaccine. Profiling relied on immunoSEQ multiplex PCR, and the TCRdb table lists in-frame clones only, not all of them. Of some 120,000 clones in the sample, 85% to 90% were seen once. The sequencing used peripheral blood, collected on day 0 of AZD1222 vaccination. These receptors were collected from an adult in good health.

The chain has TRBV11-3 and TRBJ2-2, with D uncertain. The germline CDR1 and CDR2 sequences are SGHNT and YENEEA. Trimming left V 5 bases short and J 6 bases short, with 10 bases between. The CDR3 spans 13 residues. This chain's CDR3 is CASSPRTPGELFF. The CDR3 DNA reads TGTGCCAGCAGCCCGCGAACCCCCGGGGAGCTGTTTTTT.

The chain recombines TRBV9 with TRBJ2-2; D gene ambiguous. This CDR3 has 12 residues. Trimming stripped 7 bases from V and 6 bases from J, with 10 bases between. CDR1 and CDR2 (germline): SGDLS, YYNGEE. The CDR3 DNA reads as TGTGCCAGCCCGAGTATGGCCGGGGAGCTGTTTTTT. Its protein product is CASPSMAGELFF.

The J gene is TRBJ1-2, the V gene TRBV7-9, with D hard to call. The length of the CDR3 is 14 residues. Germline CDR1 is SEHNR and CDR2 is FQNEAQ (reference sequence). V was shortened by 1 base and J by 5 bases, with 11 bases between the two germline ends. CDR3 region: CASSLETGLYGYTF. For the CDR3, the DNA is TGTGCCAGCAGCTTAGAGACGGGTTTATATGGCTACACCTTC.